The clone carrying this T cell receptor beta chain was seen at least ten times. The data originate from a study of T-cell reconstitution after alpha-beta-depleted transplantation in children. The CDR3 sequence is 11 residues long. V was shortened by 5 bases and J by 7 bases, with 6 bases between the two germline ends. A TCRbeta library incorporating unique molecular identifiers was prepared. Using its own MiXCR run on the PCR reads, TCRdb lists one record per CDR3 protein. The table shows approximately 200,000 distinct CDR3 sequences, with more than 12% occurring only once. Sequencing was performed on PBMCs from the stem cell graft donor, taken from the stem cell graft. This chain connects TRBV12-3 or TRBV12-4 to TRBJ1-5; D is ambiguous. This TCR was sampled from a human donor who donated a stem cell graft to a child with acute lymphoblastic leukemia. The CDR3 DNA follows: TGTGCCAGCAGTATAGAACAGCCCCAGCATTTT. It specifies CASSIEQPQHF.